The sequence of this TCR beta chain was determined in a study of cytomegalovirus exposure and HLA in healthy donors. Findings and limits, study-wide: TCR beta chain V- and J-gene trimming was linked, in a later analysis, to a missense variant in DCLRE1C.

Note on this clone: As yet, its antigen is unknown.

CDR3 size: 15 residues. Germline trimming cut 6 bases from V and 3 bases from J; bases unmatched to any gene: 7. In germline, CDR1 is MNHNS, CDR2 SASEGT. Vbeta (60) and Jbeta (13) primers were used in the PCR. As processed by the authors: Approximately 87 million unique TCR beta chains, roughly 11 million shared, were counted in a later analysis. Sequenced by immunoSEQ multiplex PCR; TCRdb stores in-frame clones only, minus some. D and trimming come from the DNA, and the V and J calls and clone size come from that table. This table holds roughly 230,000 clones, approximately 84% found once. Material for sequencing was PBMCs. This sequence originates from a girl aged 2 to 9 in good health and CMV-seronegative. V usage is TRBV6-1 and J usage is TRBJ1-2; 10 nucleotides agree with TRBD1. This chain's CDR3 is CASSIDRGLDYGYTF. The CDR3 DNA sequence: TGTGCCAGCAGCATCGACAGGGGGCTTGACTATGGCTACACCTTC.